The clone carrying this TCR beta chain was observed at least ten times. The sample originates from a study of T cells in Graves' hyperthyroidism and ophthalmopathy. Amplified regions were TCR beta CDR3 sequences from RNA transcripts. The TCR CDR3 first-round RT-PCR relied on the HTBI primer set. TCRdb re-called the multiplex PCR reads through MiXCR, storing one row per CDR3 protein. Of over 650,000 distinct CDR3 sequences in the sample, 16% were seen once. The CDR3 loop spans 14 amino acids. V shed 6 bases and J 3 bases; nucleotides not matched to a gene: 4. Sequenced sample: blood. The chain uses TRBV12-3 or TRBV12-4 and TRBJ2-3; the match to TRBD1 covers 9 bases. This receptor was taken from a man aged 18 to 35 with Graves' hyperthyroidism. This CDR3 is CASRRGQGTDTQYF. The CDR3 DNA reads as TGTGCCAGCAGGCGGGGACAGGGAACAGATACGCAGTATTTT.